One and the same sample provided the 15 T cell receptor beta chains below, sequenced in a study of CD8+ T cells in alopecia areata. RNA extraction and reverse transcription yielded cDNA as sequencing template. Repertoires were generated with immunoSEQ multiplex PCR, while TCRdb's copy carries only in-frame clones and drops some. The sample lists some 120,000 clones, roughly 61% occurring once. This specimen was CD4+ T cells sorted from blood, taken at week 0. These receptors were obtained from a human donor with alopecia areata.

In DNA form, the CDR3 reads TGTGCCAGCAGCTCTCCAGCCTGGACTAGCGGGGGTCAAGAGACCCAGTACTTC. It specifies CASSSPAWTSGGQETQYF. The chain combines TRBV11-2 with TRBJ2-5; 13 nucleotides line up with TRBD2. Germline values: CDR1 SGHAT, CDR2 FQNNGV. Unmatched junction bases numbered 10, after V lost 4 bases and J lost 2 bases. CDR3 length: 18 residues.

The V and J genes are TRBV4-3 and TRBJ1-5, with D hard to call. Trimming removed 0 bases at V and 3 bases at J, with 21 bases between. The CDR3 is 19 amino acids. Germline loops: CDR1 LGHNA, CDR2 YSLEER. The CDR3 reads CASSQDLEGAAGFNQPQHF. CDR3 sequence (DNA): TGCGCCAGCAGCCAAGATTTGGAAGGCGCCGCGGGTTTCAATCAGCCCCAGCATTTT.

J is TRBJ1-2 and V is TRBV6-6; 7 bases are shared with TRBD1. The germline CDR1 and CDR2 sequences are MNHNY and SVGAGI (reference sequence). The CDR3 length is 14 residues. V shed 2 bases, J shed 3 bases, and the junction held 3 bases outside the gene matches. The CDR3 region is CASSYTDRYYGYTF. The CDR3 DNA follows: TGTGCCAGCAGTTACACGGACAGGTACTATGGCTACACCTTC.

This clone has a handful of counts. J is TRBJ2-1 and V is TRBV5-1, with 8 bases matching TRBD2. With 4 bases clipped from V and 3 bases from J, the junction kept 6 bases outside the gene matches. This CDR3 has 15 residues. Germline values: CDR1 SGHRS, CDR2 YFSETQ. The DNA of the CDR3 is TGCGCCAGCAGCAATCCGGGACTAGGCTACAATGAGCAGTTCTTC. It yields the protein CASSNPGLGYNEQFF.

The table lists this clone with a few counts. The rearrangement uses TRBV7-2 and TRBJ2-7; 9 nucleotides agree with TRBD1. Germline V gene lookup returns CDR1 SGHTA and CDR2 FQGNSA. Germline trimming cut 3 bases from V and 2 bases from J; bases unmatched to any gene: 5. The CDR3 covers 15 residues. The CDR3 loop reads CASSLPGQGPYEQYF. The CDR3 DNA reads TGTGCCAGCAGCTTGCCGGGACAGGGCCCCTACGAGCAGTACTTC.

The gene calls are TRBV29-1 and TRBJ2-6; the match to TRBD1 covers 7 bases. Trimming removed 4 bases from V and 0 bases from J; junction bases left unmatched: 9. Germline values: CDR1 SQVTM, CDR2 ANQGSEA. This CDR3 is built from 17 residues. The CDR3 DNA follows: TGCAGCGTTGCATTTGGACAGGCACTCTCTGGGGCCAACGTCCTGACTTTC. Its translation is CSVAFGQALSGANVLTF.

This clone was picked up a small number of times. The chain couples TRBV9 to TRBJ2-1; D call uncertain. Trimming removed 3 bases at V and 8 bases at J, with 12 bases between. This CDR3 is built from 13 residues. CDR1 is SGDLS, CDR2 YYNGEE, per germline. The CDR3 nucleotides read TGTGCCAGCAGCGAGTCGGCAGGCTATGAGCAGTTCTTC. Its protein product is CASSESAGYEQFF.

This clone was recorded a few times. The CDR3 bases are TGTGCCAGCAGCTTAGTCCCAGCGGGGGGCCATCATGAGCAGTTCTTC. Translation gives CASSLVPAGGHHEQFF. V gene TRBV7-9 combines with J gene TRBJ2-1; 9 bases agree with TRBD2. Per the germline V gene, CDR1 is SEHNR and CDR2 is FQNEAQ (reference sequence). The CDR3 is 16 residues long. Unmatched junction bases numbered 9, after V lost 1 base and J lost 8 bases.

The CDR3 region has the DNA TGCGCCAGCAGCTTTGCGGGAGCACCGAACACCGGGGAGCTGTTTTTT. It encodes CASSFAGAPNTGELFF. The rearrangement links TRBV5-1 to TRBJ2-2; 7 nucleotides match TRBD2. CDR3 length: 16 amino acids. V lost 2 bases and J lost 0; bases outside the gene matches: 4. Germline V gives CDR1 SGHRS, CDR2 YFSETQ.

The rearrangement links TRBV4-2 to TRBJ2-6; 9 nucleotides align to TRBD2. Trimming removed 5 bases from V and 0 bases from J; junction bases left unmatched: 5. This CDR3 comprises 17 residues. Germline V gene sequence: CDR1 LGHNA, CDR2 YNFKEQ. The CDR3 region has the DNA TGTGCCAGCAGCTCCCCAGCGGGGGGCTCTGGGGCCAACGTCCTGACTTTC. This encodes CASSSPAGGSGANVLTF.

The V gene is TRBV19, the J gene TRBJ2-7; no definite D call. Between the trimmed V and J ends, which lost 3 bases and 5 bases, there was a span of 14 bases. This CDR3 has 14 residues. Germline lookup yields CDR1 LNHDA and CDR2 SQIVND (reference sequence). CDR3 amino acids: CASSIVFGLHEQYF. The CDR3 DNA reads TGTGCCAGTAGTATCGTTTTCGGGCTGCACGAGCAGTACTTC. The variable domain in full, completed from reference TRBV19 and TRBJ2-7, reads DGGITQSPKYLFRKEGQNVTLSCEQNLNHDAMYWYRQDPGQGLRLIYYSQIVNDFQKGDIAEGYSVSREKKESFPLTVTSAQKNPTAFYLCASSIVFGLHEQYFGPGTRLTVT.

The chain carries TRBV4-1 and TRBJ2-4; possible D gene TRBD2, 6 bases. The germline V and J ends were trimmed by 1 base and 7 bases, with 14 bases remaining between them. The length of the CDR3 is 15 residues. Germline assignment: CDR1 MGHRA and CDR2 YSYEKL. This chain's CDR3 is CASSQGGQGGNIQYF. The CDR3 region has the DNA TGCGCCAGCAGCCAAGGTGGACAAGGAGGGAACATTCAGTACTTC.

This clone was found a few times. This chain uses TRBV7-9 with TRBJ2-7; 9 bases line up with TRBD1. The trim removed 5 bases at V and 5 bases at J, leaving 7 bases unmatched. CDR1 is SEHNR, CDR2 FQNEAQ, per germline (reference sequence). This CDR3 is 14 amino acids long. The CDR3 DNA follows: TGTGCCAGCAGCGCGGGACAGGGAGTGAACGAGCAGTACTTC. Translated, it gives CASSAGQGVNEQYF.

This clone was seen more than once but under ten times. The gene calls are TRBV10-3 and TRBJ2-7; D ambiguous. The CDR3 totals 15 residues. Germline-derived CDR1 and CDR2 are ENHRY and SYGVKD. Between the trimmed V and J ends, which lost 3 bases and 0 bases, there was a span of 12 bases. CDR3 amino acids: CAISDDTQSSYEQYF. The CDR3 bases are TGTGCCATCAGTGACGACACCCAGAGCTCCTACGAGCAGTACTTC.

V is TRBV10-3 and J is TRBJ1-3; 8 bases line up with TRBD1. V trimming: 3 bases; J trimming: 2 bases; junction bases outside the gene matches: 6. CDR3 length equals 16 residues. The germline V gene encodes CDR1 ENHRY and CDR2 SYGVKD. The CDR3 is CAISDRQGAAGNTIYF. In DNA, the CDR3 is TGTGCCATCAGTGATAGGCAGGGGGCTGCTGGAAACACCATATATTTT.